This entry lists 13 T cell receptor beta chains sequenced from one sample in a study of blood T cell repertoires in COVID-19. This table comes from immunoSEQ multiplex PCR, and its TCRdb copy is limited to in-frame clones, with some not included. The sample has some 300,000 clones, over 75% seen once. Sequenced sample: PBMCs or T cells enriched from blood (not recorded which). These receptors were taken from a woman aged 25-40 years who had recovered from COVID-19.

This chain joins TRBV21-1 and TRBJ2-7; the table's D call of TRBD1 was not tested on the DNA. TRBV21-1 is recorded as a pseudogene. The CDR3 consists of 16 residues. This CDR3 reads CASSKGDRDLTYEQYF. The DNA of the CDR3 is TGTGCCAGCAGCAAAGGGGACAGGGACTTGACCTACGAGCAGTACTTC.

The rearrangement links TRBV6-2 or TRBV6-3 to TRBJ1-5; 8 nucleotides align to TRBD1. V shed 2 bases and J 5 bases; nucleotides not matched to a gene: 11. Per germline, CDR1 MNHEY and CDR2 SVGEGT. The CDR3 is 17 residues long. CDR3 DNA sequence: TGTGCCAGCAGTTACCTCTACGGACAGGGCCCCCATCAGCCCCAGCATTTT. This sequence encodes CASSYLYGQGPHQPQHF.

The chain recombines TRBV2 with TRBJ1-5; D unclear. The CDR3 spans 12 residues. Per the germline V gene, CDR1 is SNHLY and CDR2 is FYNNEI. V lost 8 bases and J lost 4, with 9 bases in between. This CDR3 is CASGRGNQPQHF. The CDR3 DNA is TGTGCCAGCGGTCGCGGGAATCAGCCCCAGCATTTT.

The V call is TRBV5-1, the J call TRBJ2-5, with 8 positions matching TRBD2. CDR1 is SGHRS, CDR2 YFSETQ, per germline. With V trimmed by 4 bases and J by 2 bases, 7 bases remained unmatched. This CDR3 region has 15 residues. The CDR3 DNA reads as TGCGCCAGCAGCCTCGAAGGACTAGCACAAGAGACCCAGTACTTC. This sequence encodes CASSLEGLAQETQYF.

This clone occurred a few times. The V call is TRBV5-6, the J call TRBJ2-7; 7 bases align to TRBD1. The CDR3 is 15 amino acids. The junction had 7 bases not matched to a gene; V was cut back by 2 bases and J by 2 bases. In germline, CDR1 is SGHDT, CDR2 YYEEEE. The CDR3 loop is CASSFQFGQAYEQYF. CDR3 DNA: TGTGCCAGCAGCTTTCAATTCGGACAGGCCTACGAGCAGTACTTC.

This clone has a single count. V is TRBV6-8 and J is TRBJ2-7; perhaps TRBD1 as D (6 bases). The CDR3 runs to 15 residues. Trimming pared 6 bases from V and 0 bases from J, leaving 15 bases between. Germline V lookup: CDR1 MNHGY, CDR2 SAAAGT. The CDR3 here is CASSPTGFPSYEQYF. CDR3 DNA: TGTGCCAGCAGCCCTACAGGGTTCCCCTCCTACGAGCAGTACTTC.

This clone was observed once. CDR3: CASSQDAPGTGGQPQHF. CDR3 nucleotide sequence: TGCGCCAGCAGCCAAGATGCTCCCGGGACAGGAGGTCAGCCCCAGCATTTT. V is TRBV4-3 and J is TRBJ1-5, with 8 bases lining up with TRBD1. CDR1 and CDR2 from the germline V gene are LGHNA and YSLEER. This CDR3 has 17 amino acids. J lost 6 bases, V lost 0 bases, and 10 bases had no gene match.

Written as DNA, the CDR3 is TGCGCCAGCAGCACTAATCGGGACACCCCTAGGGCTTTCTTT. This translates into CASSTNRDTPRAFF. This sequence joins TRBV4-1 and TRBJ1-1; maybe TRBD1 (6 bases). The CDR3 covers 14 residues. Trimming stripped 5 bases from V and 11 bases from J, with 21 bases between. Germline CDR1 is MGHRA and CDR2 is YSYEKL.

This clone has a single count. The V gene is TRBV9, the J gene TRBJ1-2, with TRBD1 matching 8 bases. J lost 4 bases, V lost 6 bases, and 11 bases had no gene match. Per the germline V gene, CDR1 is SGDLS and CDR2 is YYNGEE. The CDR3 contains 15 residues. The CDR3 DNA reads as TGTGCCAGCACCACGACTTCGGACAGGGTCTATGGCTACACCTTC. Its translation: CASTTTSDRVYGYTF.

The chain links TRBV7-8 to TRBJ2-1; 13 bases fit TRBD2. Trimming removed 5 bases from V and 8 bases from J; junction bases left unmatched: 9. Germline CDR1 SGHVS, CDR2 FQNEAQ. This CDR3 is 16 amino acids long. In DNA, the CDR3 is TGTGCCAGCAGCACGGAAGGACTAGCGGGGGACGATGAGCAGTTCTTC. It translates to CASSTEGLAGDDEQFF.

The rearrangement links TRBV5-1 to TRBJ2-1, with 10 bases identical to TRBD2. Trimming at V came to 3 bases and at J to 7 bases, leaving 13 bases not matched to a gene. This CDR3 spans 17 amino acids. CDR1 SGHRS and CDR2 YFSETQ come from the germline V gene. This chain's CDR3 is CASSSGLAPVPTNEQFF. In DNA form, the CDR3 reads TGCGCCAGCAGCTCGGGACTAGCGCCAGTCCCTACAAATGAGCAGTTCTTC.

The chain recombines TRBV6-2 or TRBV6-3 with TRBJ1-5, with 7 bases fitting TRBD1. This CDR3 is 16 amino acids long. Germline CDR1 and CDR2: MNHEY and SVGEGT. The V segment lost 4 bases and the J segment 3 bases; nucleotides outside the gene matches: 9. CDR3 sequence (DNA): TGTGCCAGCAGTTCGCGCCGGGACAGAAACAATCAGCCCCAGCATTTT. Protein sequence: CASSSRRDRNNQPQHF.

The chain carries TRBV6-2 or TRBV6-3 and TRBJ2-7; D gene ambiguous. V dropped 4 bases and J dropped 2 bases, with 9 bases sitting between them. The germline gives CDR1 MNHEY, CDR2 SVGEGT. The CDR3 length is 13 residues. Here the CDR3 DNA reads TGTGCCAGCAGTTCGACACCAGCCTACGAGCAGTACTTC. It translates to CASSSTPAYEQYF.